Reported below is one T cell receptor (beta chain). This entry comes from a study of blood T cells in healthy people across ages. This CDR3 comprises 16 residues. Primers used in a second PCR of roughly 6 to 11 cycles were a sample-barcoded 5' primer and a J-beta primer mix. TCRdb redid the calling of the 5' RACE reads with MiXCR, one entry per CDR3 protein. The sample carries around 1,500,000 distinct CDR3 sequences, approximately 40% recorded once. This chain joins TRBV21-1 and TRBJ2-1; whether TRBD1, the table's D call, matches the DNA was not checked. TRBV21-1 is termed a pseudogene. Sequenced sample: blood. The TCR comes from a woman between 18 and 29 years old in good health. CDR3 in amino acids: CASSKCPWADYNEQFF. DNA of the CDR3: TGTGCCAGCAGCAAGTGCCCCTGGGCGGACTACAATGAGCAGTTCTTC.